Each of the 15 T cell receptor beta chains below was sequenced from the same sample in a study of blood T cell repertoires in COVID-19. TCRdb's table, derived via immunoSEQ multiplex PCR, lists solely in-frame clones and lacks some. The sample includes 250,000 to 350,000 clones, 86% of them seen just once. Sequencing input: peripheral blood. The origin of the receptors is a woman in her 30s with active or convalescent COVID-19.

J is TRBJ2-7 and V is TRBV30, with D unclear. The CDR3 sequence is 11 residues long. With 6 bases removed from V and 3 bases from J, the gap between germline ends came to 9 bases. Germline CDR1 and CDR2: GTSNPN and SVGIG (reference sequence). The CDR3 DNA sequence: TGTGCCTGCTCAGGATACTACGAGCAGTACTTC. It yields the protein CACSGYYEQYF. Using reference TRBV30 and TRBJ2-7 for the parts outside the CDR3, the full variable domain is SQTIHQWPATLVQPVGSPLSLECTVEGTSNPNLYWYRQAAGRGLQLLFYSVGIGQISSEVPQNLSASRPQDRQFILSSKKLLLSDSGFYLCACSGYYEQYFGPGTRLTVT.

The chain links TRBV18 to TRBJ2-4; D possibly corresponds to TRBD1 (6 bases). Germline V CDR1 and CDR2: KGHSH, LQKENI. Trimming took 3 bases from V and 0 from J, leaving 12 bases between them. The CDR3 runs to 16 residues. Here the CDR3 reads CASSPTGILAKNIQYF. In DNA, the CDR3 is TGTGCCAGCTCACCTACAGGGATACTAGCCAAAAACATTCAGTACTTC.

This chain connects TRBV18 to TRBJ1-1, with 8 bases aligning to TRBD1. The CDR3 consists of 16 residues. Germline V CDR1 and CDR2: KGHSH, LQKENI. After removal of 2 bases from V and 0 bases from J, the junction contained 5 bases not matched to a gene. The CDR3 sequence is CASSPSPTGVNTEAFF. CDR3 DNA sequence: TGTGCCAGCTCACCAAGCCCGACAGGGGTGAACACTGAAGCTTTCTTT.

This rearrangement joins TRBV30 to TRBJ2-1; 14 bases line up with TRBD2. The V gene's germline CDR1 is GTSNPN and CDR2 SVGIG (reference sequence). V was clipped by 2 bases and J by 2 bases; unmatched bases: 11. This CDR3 has 19 residues. Here the CDR3 DNA reads TGTGCCTGGAGTCTCGGGACTAGCGGGGGCATCTACCCCTACAATGAGCAGTTCTTC. Amino acid sequence: CAWSLGTSGGIYPYNEQFF.

The chain uses TRBV6-5 and TRBJ1-6, with a tentative D call TRBD1 (5 bases). The CDR3 has 14 amino acids. Germline CDR1 is MNHEY and CDR2 is SVGAGI. V gave up 4 bases and J gave up 10 bases, with 14 bases separating them. For the CDR3, the DNA is TGTGCCAGCAGTTCCAGACAGATCCTCTCACCCCTCCACTTT. Encoded protein: CASSSRQILSPLHF.

The table lists this clone with a few counts. This chain joins TRBV5-4 and TRBJ2-7; D perhaps matches TRBD1 (7 bases). Trimming cost V 3 bases and J 4 bases, with 14 bases left between them. CDR1 is SGHNT and CDR2 is YYREEE in the germline V gene (reference sequence). CDR3 length: 14 amino acids. CDR3 sequence reads: CASSSPTGTYEQYF. Here the CDR3 DNA reads TGTGCCAGCAGCTCCCCGACAGGGACTTACGAGCAGTACTTC. The full variable domain, with the rest looked up from reference TRBV5-4 and TRBJ2-7, is ETGVTQSPTHLIKTRGQQVTLRCSSQSGHNTVSWYQQALGQGPQFIFQYYREEENGRGNFPPRFSGLQFPNYSSELNVNALELDDSALYLCASSSPTGTYEQYFGPGTRLTVT.

The V gene is TRBV18, the J gene TRBJ2-7; 9 nucleotides align to TRBD1. Germline-derived CDR1 and CDR2 are KGHSH and LQKENI. V was pared by 3 bases and J by 4 bases, with 7 bases of the junction left unmatched. This CDR3 contains 15 residues. In DNA, the CDR3 is TGTGCCAGCTCACCCCGACAGGGGGGTGGATACGAGCAGTACTTC. This translates into CASSPRQGGGYEQYF.

This rearrangement joins TRBV5-1 to TRBJ1-6; 12 bases are a match to TRBD1. The junction had 6 bases not matched to a gene; V was cut back by 4 bases and J by 10 bases. There are 15 residues in the CDR3. CDR1 is SGHRS and CDR2 is YFSETQ in the germline V gene. CDR3 DNA sequence: TGCGCCAGCAGCGTAGGGACAGGGGGCTCATCACCCCTCCACTTT. The encoded protein is CASSVGTGGSSPLHF. The whole variable domain, remainder taken from reference TRBV5-1 and TRBJ1-6, is KAGVTQTPRYLIKTRGQQVTLSCSPISGHRSVSWYQQTPGQGLQFLFEYFSETQRNKGNFPGRFSGRQFSNSRSEMNVSTLELGDSALYLCASSVGTGGSSPLHFGNGTRLTVT.

This clone was observed a handful of times. This chain connects TRBV11-2 to TRBJ2-7, with D possibly TRBD2 on 6 matching bases. CDR1 is SGHAT, CDR2 FQNNGV, per germline. The CDR3 runs to 17 residues. Trimming removed 3 bases from V and 4 bases from J, with 22 bases in between. This chain's CDR3 is CASSFPPRGGIWYEQYF. CDR3 in DNA: TGTGCCAGCAGCTTTCCCCCCCGGGGAGGTATCTGGTACGAGCAGTACTTC.

This clone was seen a few times. The V gene is TRBV19, the J gene TRBJ1-5; a weak D match, TRBD1 (5 bases). Germline loops: CDR1 LNHDA, CDR2 SQIVND (reference sequence). The CDR3 has 15 amino acids. The V end lost 0 bases, the J end lost 6 bases, and 12 bases lay between the germline ends. The CDR3, as DNA: TGTGCCAGTAGTATAGACAGGGAATCGGGTCAGCCCCAGCATTTT. Translating it yields CASSIDRESGQPQHF. Looking up the rest from reference TRBV19 and TRBJ1-5 gives the full variable domain: DGGITQSPKYLFRKEGQNVTLSCEQNLNHDAMYWYRQDPGQGLRLIYYSQIVNDFQKGDIAEGYSVSREKKESFPLTVTSAQKNPTAFYLCASSIDRESGQPQHFGDGTRLSIL.

The CDR3 region has the DNA TGCGCCAGCAGGAAAGAACTAACGAGAGGCTACACCTTC. Translated: CASRKELTRGYTF. The chain recombines TRBV10-2 with TRBJ1-2; D unresolved. This CDR3 region has 13 residues. From germline, CDR1 is WSHSY and CDR2 SAAADI. Trimming removed 6 bases at V and 8 bases at J, with 16 bases between.

In the case of this clone: The germline gene is not matched at one end of the junction; a read error may be the cause. This chain uses TRBV7-7 with TRBJ2-5; 10 bases are shared with TRBD2. This CDR3 has 16 residues. Germline V gives CDR1 SSHAT, CDR2 FNYEAQ (reference sequence). CDR3 in DNA: TGTGCTAGCAGCCCCAGGGCAGCGGGGGGGCTGGAGACCCAGTACTTC. It yields the protein CASSPRAAGGLETQYF. The full variable domain, with the rest looked up from reference TRBV7-7 and TRBJ2-5, is GAGVSQSPRYKVTKRGQDVTLRCDPISSHATLYWYQQALGQGPEFLTYFNYEAQPDKSGLPSDRFSAERPEGSISTLTIQRTEQRDSAMYRCASSPRAAGGLETQYFGPGTRLLVL.

The chain joins TRBV15 to TRBJ2-1, with TRBD2 identical over 8 bases. Germline V gene lookup returns CDR1 LNHNV and CDR2 YYDKDF (reference sequence). The trim removed 1 base at V and 5 bases at J, leaving 10 bases unmatched. The CDR3 loop spans 17 amino acids. CDR3 sequence reads: CATSRVLRGGPHNEQFF. CDR3 sequence (DNA): TGTGCCACCAGCAGAGTGCTGCGCGGGGGGCCTCACAATGAGCAGTTCTTC.

This chain uses TRBV11-1 with TRBJ1-2; 8 bases align to TRBD1. CDR1 and CDR2 (germline): SGHAT, FQDESV (reference sequence). This CDR3 spans 14 amino acids. The junction had 7 bases not matched to a gene; V was cut back by 5 bases and J by 5 bases. This CDR3 reads CASSRTQGEYGYTF. CDR3 in DNA: TGTGCCAGCAGCCGGACACAGGGGGAGTATGGCTACACCTTC.

V and J are TRBV5-1 and TRBJ1-2, with D possibly matching TRBD1 (5 bases). The germline V gene encodes CDR1 SGHRS and CDR2 YFSETQ. Trimming stripped 5 bases from V and 4 bases from J, with 12 bases between. The CDR3 length is 13 residues. The CDR3 region is CASSPTGLYGYTF. For the CDR3, the DNA is TGCGCCAGCAGTCCTACAGGCCTCTATGGCTACACCTTC.